Below, 20 T cell receptor beta chains from the same sample are listed, as sequenced in a study of T cell repertoires in cytomegalovirus infection. Their target antigens are unknown. Using its own MiXCR run on the reads, TCRdb lists one record per CDR3 protein. This table holds fewer than 850,000 distinct CDR3 sequences, about 27% found once. Sequenced material: cultured CD8+ T cells from PBMCs, taken from culture after CMV antigen stimulation. The receptors originated from a human donor in good health (CMV status not recorded). Some clones in this sample may be carry-over from other donors' samples.

The chain uses TRBV6-1 and TRBJ2-7; D uncertain. The CDR3 has 13 amino acids. Germline V gene lookup returns CDR1 MNHNS and CDR2 SASEGT. Deletions cut 8 bases from V and 0 bases from J, with 11 bases between. CDR3 sequence reads: CASQHRLSYEQYF. The CDR3, as DNA: TGTGCCAGCCAACACAGACTCTCCTACGAGCAGTACTTC.

The chain has TRBV4-1 and TRBJ2-1; D is tentatively TRBD1 or TRBD2 (5 bases each). Germline assignment: CDR1 MGHRA and CDR2 YSYEKL. The V end was cut by 3 bases, the J end by 9 bases, with 12 bases between. The CDR3 length is 13 residues. The CDR3 DNA reads TGCGCCAGCAGCCAGTATTCAGGGACTGAGCAGTTCTTC. Translation: CASSQYSGTEQFF.

The rearrangement joins TRBV6-1 to TRBJ1-2; 8 nucleotides line up with TRBD1. The CDR3 is 13 residues long. With V trimmed by 7 bases and J by 4 bases, 5 bases remained unmatched. The germline CDR1 and CDR2 sequences are MNHNS and SASEGT. The DNA of the CDR3 is TGTGCCAGCAAACAGGGGGTAATCTATGGCTACACCTTC. Encoded protein: CASKQGVIYGYTF.

This clonotype was counted only a few times. V gene TRBV5-6 combines with J gene TRBJ1-5, with 7 positions matching TRBD1. This CDR3 is 16 amino acids long. Unmatched junction bases numbered 7, after V lost 4 bases and J lost 0 bases. In germline, CDR1 is SGHDT, CDR2 YYEEEE. The CDR3 sequence is CASSPRGGYSNQPQHF. The CDR3 DNA is TGTGCCAGCAGCCCCAGGGGGGGCTATAGCAATCAGCCCCAGCATTTT. Together with reference TRBV5-6 and TRBJ1-5, the CDR3 gives the full variable domain: DAGVTQSPTHLIKTRGQQVTLRCSPKSGHDTVSWYQQALGQGPQFIFQYYEEEERQRGNFPDRFSGHQFPNYSSELNVNALLLGDSALYLCASSPRGGYSNQPQHFGDGTRLSIL.

V gene TRBV4-3 combines with J gene TRBJ2-2; the D gene is possibly TRBD1 (5 bases). This CDR3 is built from 14 residues. Germline V CDR1 and CDR2: LGHNA, YSLEER. V lost 0 bases to trimming and J lost 6 bases, with 8 bases between them. The CDR3 loop is CASSQDGAAGELFF. The CDR3 coding sequence is TGCGCCAGCAGCCAAGATGGGGCAGCCGGGGAGCTGTTTTTT.

This clonotype has a count of ten or more. The chain joins TRBV7-9 to TRBJ1-2; 7 bases agree with TRBD1. The CDR3 has 16 residues. Germline-derived CDR1 and CDR2 are SEHNR and FQNEAQ (reference sequence). The V segment lost 5 bases and the J segment 1 base; nucleotides outside the gene matches: 10. The CDR3 DNA reads as TGTGCCAGCAGCCCAGCCCGGGACAGTTATAACTATGGCTACACCTTC. Protein sequence: CASSPARDSYNYGYTF.

This clonotype was counted a few times. This chain connects TRBV10-3 to TRBJ2-1; perhaps TRBD2 as D (5 bases). This CDR3 region has 11 residues. The V end was cut by 6 bases, the J end by 12 bases, with 12 bases between. Per the germline V gene, CDR1 is ENHRY and CDR2 is SYGVKD. Here the CDR3 DNA reads TGTGCCATCAGATCTAGCAGTAGGCAGTTCTTC. It is translated as CAIRSSSRQFF.

The sample holds a few counts of this clonotype. The V and J genes are TRBV7-4 and TRBJ2-1; D uncertain. CDR3 size: 16 residues. The germline gives CDR1 SGHVT, CDR2 SQSDAQ. Trimming left V 5 bases short and J 4 bases short, with 18 bases between. The CDR3 loop is CASSPPPPSDYNEQFF. DNA of the CDR3: TGTGCCAGCAGCCCTCCCCCCCCGTCCGATTACAATGAGCAGTTCTTC.

The chain combines TRBV7-9 with TRBJ1-2, with no clear D. The V end lost 3 bases, the J end lost 3 bases, and 11 bases lay between the germline ends. The CDR3 spans 14 residues. Germline V gives CDR1 SEHNR, CDR2 FQNEAQ (reference sequence). The CDR3 reads CASSFPARYYGYTF. In nucleotides, the CDR3 is TGTGCCAGCAGCTTCCCAGCGAGATACTATGGCTACACCTTC.

The chain joins TRBV29-1 to TRBJ1-2; D is unresolved. The germline gives CDR1 SQVTM, CDR2 ANQGSEA. The CDR3 length is 13 residues. V shed 4 bases and J shed 1 base, with 10 bases lying between them. The CDR3 sequence is CSVVKGGNYGYTF. For the CDR3, the DNA is TGCAGCGTTGTAAAGGGTGGTAACTATGGCTACACCTTC. The full variable domain, with the rest looked up from reference TRBV29-1 and TRBJ1-2, is SAVISQKPSRDICQRGTSLTIQCQVDSQVTMMFWYRQQPGQSLTLIATANQGSEATYESGFVIDKFPISRPNLTFSTLTVSNMSPEDSSIYLCSVVKGGNYGYTFGSGTRLTVV.

This sequence joins TRBV25-1 and TRBJ2-7; a weak D match, TRBD1 (6 bases). Trimming took off 2 bases at V and 4 bases at J, with 6 bases between the two ends. The CDR3 spans 12 residues. CDR1 is MGHDK, CDR2 SYGVNS, per germline. The CDR3 region has the DNA TGTGCCAGCAGTGAAGGACAGTACGAGCAGTACTTC. Encoded protein: CASSEGQYEQYF.

The V call is TRBV6-2 or TRBV6-3, the J call TRBJ2-1; D uncertain. V shed 7 bases and J shed 7 bases, with 8 bases lying between them. The CDR3 covers 11 residues. Per the germline V gene, CDR1 is MNHEY and CDR2 is SVGEGT. Here the CDR3 DNA reads TGTGCCAGCAATCACGAAAATGAGCAGTTCTTC. Residues: CASNHENEQFF.

The chain carries TRBV19 and TRBJ2-1; 8 bases are shared with TRBD2. CDR1 is LNHDA, CDR2 SQIVND, per germline (reference sequence). This CDR3 spans 15 amino acids. V trimming: 5 bases; J trimming: 4 bases; junction bases outside the gene matches: 7. CDR3 coding DNA: TGTGCCAGTAGTCCGGGGGGGTCAGTTTACAATGAGCAGTTCTTC. Its protein product is CASSPGGSVYNEQFF.

V and J are TRBV9 and TRBJ2-3; 13 bases fit TRBD2. J was trimmed by 2 bases and V by 3 bases; bases with no gene match: 6. The CDR3 totals 17 residues. CDR1 is SGDLS and CDR2 is YYNGEE in the germline V gene. The CDR3 loop reads CASSGRGLAGLTDTQYF. Written as DNA, the CDR3 is TGTGCCAGCAGCGGAAGGGGACTAGCGGGGCTCACAGATACGCAGTATTTT.

This clonotype was seen just once. V usage is TRBV28 and J usage is TRBJ2-1; 7 bases are a match to TRBD2. Germline V gene lookup returns CDR1 MDHEN and CDR2 SYDVKM. V shed 4 bases and J 0 bases; nucleotides not matched to a gene: 18. The CDR3 is 20 amino acids. CDR3 nucleotides: TGTGCCAGCAGTTACCCGCTCCTGGGAGTAGCGGGCCCCTCCTACAATGAGCAGTTCTTC. Its protein product is CASSYPLLGVAGPSYNEQFF.

The chain carries TRBV7-9 and TRBJ1-2; D not resolved. This CDR3 comprises 16 residues. Germline CDR1 SEHNR, CDR2 FQNEAQ (reference sequence). V lost 0 bases to trimming and J lost 8 bases, with 19 bases between them. In DNA form, the CDR3 reads TGTGCCAGCAGCTTAGCATATCTTGGGGATAGAGAAGGCTACACCTTC. This sequence encodes CASSLAYLGDREGYTF.

This rearrangement joins TRBV7-9 to TRBJ1-4; D ambiguous. The germline CDR1 and CDR2 sequences are SEHNR and FQNEAQ (reference sequence). This CDR3 region has 17 residues. The V end was cut by 4 bases, the J end by 0 bases, with 15 bases between. The CDR3 sequence: CASSSTENPATNEKLFF. Written as DNA, the CDR3 is TGTGCCAGCAGCTCCACAGAGAACCCTGCAACTAATGAAAAACTGTTTTTT.

In its sample, this clonotype was seen a few times. The gene calls are TRBV5-4 and TRBJ2-1, with D tentatively TRBD2 (6 bases). Germline CDR1 and CDR2: SGHNT and YYREEE (reference sequence). V lost 9 bases and J lost 7, with 11 bases in between. This CDR3 comprises 11 residues. The CDR3 DNA reads TGTGCCACCTTCGGGGGAAATGAGCAGTTCTTC. This translates into CATFGGNEQFF.

The chain uses TRBV9 and TRBJ2-3, with D possibly TRBD1 on 5 matching bases. Germline assignment: CDR1 SGDLS and CDR2 YYNGEE. There are 15 residues in the CDR3. The germline V and J ends were trimmed by 4 bases and 0 bases, with 12 bases remaining between them. The CDR3 nucleotides read TGTGCCAGCAGCTCCAGACAGTCTAGCACAGATACGCAGTATTTT. This gives the protein CASSSRQSSTDTQYF.

The rearrangement links TRBV12-3 or TRBV12-4 to TRBJ1-2, with D maybe TRBD1 (6 bases). This CDR3 has 14 residues. Deletions cut 5 bases from V and 6 bases from J, with 16 bases between. CDR3: CASSPKTSGDGYTF. The CDR3, as DNA: TGTGCCAGCAGTCCCAAAACGTCAGGGGATGGCTACACCTTC.